The next 24 T cell receptor beta chains were all read from a single sample in a study of T cell responses to AZD1222 COVID-19 vaccine. The data were produced by immunoSEQ multiplex PCR, yet TCRdb's version contains in-frame clones alone and is incomplete. There are about 150,000 clones in the sample; just over 90% occur only once, and roughly 9.1% lies in the top ten. The sequenced sample was peripheral blood, obtained on day 0 of AZD1222 vaccination. The receptors come from an adult in good health.

This rearrangement joins TRBV27 to TRBJ1-2; the D is unclear. Trimming stripped 7 bases from V and 7 bases from J, with 4 bases between. Germline CDR1 and CDR2: MNHEY and SMNVEV (reference sequence). The CDR3 is 9 amino acids. CDR3 amino acids: CASTGGYTF. CDR3 sequence (DNA): TGTGCCAGCACCGGTGGCTACACCTTC.

The chain combines TRBV7-8 with TRBJ1-3, with D perhaps TRBD1 (5 bases). The V gene lost 1 base and the J gene lost 0 bases, with 7 bases spanning the gap. The V gene's germline CDR1 is SGHVS and CDR2 FQNEAQ. This CDR3 is built from 15 residues. CDR3 residues: CASSLGQSSGNTIYF. DNA of the CDR3: TGTGCCAGCAGCTTAGGACAGAGCTCTGGAAACACCATATATTTT.

V is TRBV28 and J is TRBJ1-5, with D perhaps TRBD1 (6 bases). Germline CDR1 MDHEN, CDR2 SYDVKM. V shed 7 bases and J shed 9 bases, with 19 bases lying between them. The CDR3 has 14 residues. CDR3 sequence: CASTGGGTIRPQHF. The CDR3 coding sequence is TGTGCCAGCACCGGAGGGGGTACTATTCGGCCCCAGCATTTT.

The rearrangement uses TRBV7-9 and TRBJ1-1; D perhaps matches TRBD1 (5 bases). Trimming shortened V by 4 bases and J by 1 base, and 13 bases separated the two germline ends. Germline V lookup: CDR1 SEHNR, CDR2 FQNEAQ (reference sequence). The CDR3 spans 15 residues. The CDR3 loop is CASSYLWGGNTEAFF. The DNA for the CDR3 is TGTGCCAGCAGCTACCTTTGGGGGGGGAACACTGAAGCTTTCTTT.

This sequence joins TRBV11-2 and TRBJ1-4; TRBD1 matches 10 bases. The CDR3 has 19 amino acids. The junction had 19 bases not matched to a gene; V was cut back by 5 bases and J by 7 bases. Per the germline V gene, CDR1 is SGHAT and CDR2 is FQNNGV. The CDR3 protein is CASSPAIRDRGRFGEKLFF. CDR3 coding DNA: TGTGCCAGCAGCCCAGCAATCCGGGACAGGGGAAGATTTGGTGAAAAACTGTTTTTT.

The V gene is TRBV5-1, the J gene TRBJ1-6, with D unclear. Germline-derived CDR1 and CDR2 are SGHRS and YFSETQ. V was pared by 0 bases and J by 7 bases, with 8 bases between. CDR3 length: 14 amino acids. CDR3 amino acids: CASSLAGQNSPLHF. The DNA of the CDR3 is TGCGCCAGCAGCTTGGCCGGGCAGAATTCACCCCTCCACTTT. The entire variable domain, with the rest obtained from reference TRBV5-1 and TRBJ1-6, is as follows: KAGVTQTPRYLIKTRGQQVTLSCSPISGHRSVSWYQQTPGQGLQFLFEYFSETQRNKGNFPGRFSGRQFSNSRSEMNVSTLELGDSALYLCASSLAGQNSPLHFGNGTRLTVT.

The chain joins TRBV9 to TRBJ1-2; D is unclear. The length of the CDR3 is 15 residues. The germline gives CDR1 SGDLS, CDR2 YYNGEE. Trimming stripped 0 bases from V and 6 bases from J, with 15 bases between. Here the CDR3 DNA reads TGTGCCAGCAGCGTAGCCCAACCAAATACGGATGGCTACACCTTC. Translation: CASSVAQPNTDGYTF. Full variable domain (rest looked up from reference TRBV9 and TRBJ1-2): DSGVTQTPKHLITATGQRVTLRCSPRSGDLSVYWYQQSLDQGLQFLIQYYNGEERAKGNILERFSAQQFPDLHSELNLSSLELGDSALYFCASSVAQPNTDGYTFGSGTRLTVV.

This chain connects TRBV7-2 to TRBJ2-5; 9 bases agree with TRBD1. V shed 5 bases and J 3 bases; nucleotides not matched to a gene: 13. This CDR3 spans 17 amino acids. Germline loops: CDR1 SGHTA, CDR2 FQGNSA. CDR3 protein: CASSPVGTGSWEETQYF. The DNA of the CDR3 is TGTGCCAGCAGCCCCGTGGGGACAGGGAGTTGGGAAGAGACCCAGTACTTC.

This chain joins TRBV10-3 and TRBJ2-2; 7 nucleotides match TRBD1. CDR3 length: 16 amino acids. Germline V gives CDR1 ENHRY, CDR2 SYGVKD. The V and J ends lost 2 bases and 6 bases, in that order; junction bases with no gene match: 9. This CDR3 is CAISEGQGVSSGELFF. The DNA for the CDR3 is TGTGCCATCAGTGAGGGGCAGGGGGTATCGTCCGGGGAGCTGTTTTTT.

This chain joins TRBV28 and TRBJ1-1; 10 bases map to TRBD1. CDR1 is MDHEN, CDR2 SYDVKM, per germline. This CDR3 is built from 17 residues. Germline trimming cut 3 bases from V and 0 bases from J; bases unmatched to any gene: 7. CDR3 region: CASSFSRTGGLNTEAFF. The CDR3 nucleotides read TGTGCCAGCAGTTTTAGTCGGACAGGGGGTTTGAACACTGAAGCTTTCTTT.

The genes are TRBV7-9 and TRBJ1-2; weak D call: TRBD1 (5 bases). This CDR3 is 16 amino acids long. Germline CDR1 SEHNR, CDR2 FQNEAQ (reference sequence). V was pared by 5 bases and J by 4 bases, with 20 bases between. The CDR3, as DNA: TGTGCCAGCAGCCGTCTAGGAGGGCAGGGATCCTATGGCTACACCTTC. Protein: CASSRLGGQGSYGYTF.

In DNA, the CDR3 is TGTGCCAGCAGACCACAGGGGTTGGACTATGGCTACACCTTC. Encoded protein: CASRPQGLDYGYTF. This chain connects TRBV6-5 to TRBJ1-2, with 7 bases fitting TRBD1. With V trimmed by 6 bases and J by 3 bases, 7 bases remained unmatched. This CDR3 has 14 amino acids. CDR1 and CDR2 from the germline V gene are MNHEY and SVGAGI.

This clone has a single count. CDR3 sequence reads: CASSFVGGNNEQFF. CDR3 DNA: TGTGCCAGCAGTTTTGTGGGGGGAAACAATGAGCAGTTCTTC. V and J are TRBV28 and TRBJ2-1, with a tentative D call TRBD2 (6 bases). Germline V gives CDR1 MDHEN, CDR2 SYDVKM. Trimming pared 3 bases from V and 5 bases from J, leaving 11 bases between. The CDR3 consists of 14 residues.

The rearrangement uses TRBV6-1 and TRBJ2-7; D is unresolved. The germline gives CDR1 MNHNS, CDR2 SASEGT. With 0 bases removed from V and 3 bases from J, the gap between germline ends came to 6 bases. The CDR3 length is 13 residues. In DNA, the CDR3 is TGTGCCAGCAGTGAAGCAAATAGCTACGAGCAGTACTTC. Translating gives CASSEANSYEQYF.

This clone has ten or more counts. The J gene is TRBJ2-2, the V gene TRBV7-9; 8 bases match TRBD2. Trimming cost V 0 bases and J 6 bases; bases outside gene matches: 3. The CDR3 is 15 amino acids. Germline CDR1 is SEHNR and CDR2 is FQNEAQ (reference sequence). As DNA, the CDR3 is TGTGCCAGCAGCTTAGCGCGGGGGGCCTCCGGGGAGCTGTTTTTT. Its translation: CASSLARGASGELFF.

V usage is TRBV7-9 and J usage is TRBJ1-1; D unresolved. The CDR3 sequence is 13 residues long. Trimming removed 4 bases from V and 2 bases from J, with 8 bases in between. Germline values: CDR1 SEHNR, CDR2 FQNEAQ (reference sequence). In nucleotides, the CDR3 is TGTGCCAGCAGCTGGGGAAAAAACACTGAAGCTTTCTTT. It yields the protein CASSWGKNTEAFF.

This clone was seen a handful of times. The genes are TRBV18 and TRBJ1-2; perhaps TRBD1 as D (6 bases). Trimming took off 3 bases at V and 7 bases at J, with 12 bases between the two ends. In germline, CDR1 is KGHSH, CDR2 LQKENI. CDR3 length equals 13 residues. The CDR3 is CASSPDSLGGYTF. The CDR3, as DNA: TGTGCCAGCTCACCGGACAGCCTTGGTGGCTACACCTTC.

This chain joins TRBV5-1 and TRBJ2-7; 9 nucleotides align to TRBD1. Germline-derived CDR1 and CDR2 are SGHRS and YFSETQ. The junction had 5 bases not matched to a gene; V was cut back by 6 bases and J by 1 base. The CDR3 consists of 14 residues. In nucleotides, the CDR3 is TGCGCCAGCACTATAGGGACAGGGTCCTACGAGCAGTACTTC. It translates to CASTIGTGSYEQYF.

The CDR3: CASRLSTGIFPQHF. The CDR3 nucleotides are TGTGCCAGTAGACTCTCGACAGGGATCTTCCCCCAGCATTTT. The rearrangement links TRBV19 to TRBJ1-5; TRBD1 agrees at 7 bases. Per germline, CDR1 LNHDA and CDR2 SQIVND (reference sequence). V trimming: 6 bases; J trimming: 10 bases; junction bases outside the gene matches: 12. This CDR3 has 14 amino acids.

The chain links TRBV21-1 to TRBJ1-5; the table's D call, TRBD1, was not checked against the DNA. TRBV21-1 counts as a pseudogene. The CDR3 extends over 17 amino acids. This CDR3 reads CASSKDGGQFSNQPQHF. The CDR3 DNA sequence: TGTGCCAGCAGCAAAGATGGGGGACAGTTTAGCAATCAGCCCCAGCATTTT.

V usage is TRBV5-5 and J usage is TRBJ2-7; D remains unclear. The germline CDR1 and CDR2 sequences are SGHKS and YYEKEE (reference sequence). The CDR3 totals 13 residues. V gave up 4 bases and J gave up 2 bases, with 10 bases separating them. In DNA form, the CDR3 reads TGTGCCAGCAGCCGAGGATTTACCTACGAGCAGTACTTC. As protein: CASSRGFTYEQYF.

The rearrangement uses TRBV4-1 and TRBJ1-2; perhaps TRBD1 as D (5 bases). From germline, CDR1 is MGHRA and CDR2 YSYEKL. The CDR3 is made up of 15 amino acids. The V gene lost 0 bases and the J gene lost 5 bases, with 13 bases spanning the gap. The CDR3 loop is CASSQDLRERYGYTF. The CDR3 DNA sequence: TGCGCCAGCAGCCAAGATCTCAGGGAAAGATATGGCTACACCTTC.

V is TRBV27 and J is TRBJ2-5; the match to TRBD2 covers 9 bases. The J segment lost 4 bases and the V segment lost 3 bases, leaving 3 bases of the junction unmatched. The germline gives CDR1 MNHEY, CDR2 SMNVEV (reference sequence). The CDR3 has 14 residues. The CDR3 DNA reads as TGTGCCAGCAGTTTCCAAGCGGGGGGAGAGACCCAGTACTTC. It is translated as CASSFQAGGETQYF.

The sample holds one count of this clone. The chain is built from TRBV19 and TRBJ1-5, with D possibly matching TRBD1 (5 bases). Germline CDR1 LNHDA, CDR2 SQIVND (reference sequence). V was clipped by 3 bases and J by 0 bases, with 9 bases between them. The CDR3 contains 15 residues. Written as DNA, the CDR3 is TGTGCCAGTAGTATGACAGATTATAGCAATCAGCCCCAGCATTTT. Its translation: CASSMTDYSNQPQHF.